The 29 T cell receptor beta chains reported below all come from one sample, sequenced in a study of blood T cell repertoires in COVID-19. Profiled with immunoSEQ multiplex PCR; TCRdb holds only in-frame clones, not every one. Of some 220,000 clones in the sample, around 83% were seen once. The sequenced sample consisted of peripheral blood. Receptors were obtained from a man in his fifties or sixties who had recovered from COVID-19.

The rearrangement links TRBV9 to TRBJ2-1, with TRBD1 identical over 9 bases. The germline CDR1 and CDR2 sequences are SGDLS and YYNGEE. With V trimmed by 0 bases and J by 6 bases, 7 bases remained unmatched. The CDR3 consists of 16 residues. This CDR3 reads CASSVGGQGTGNEQFF. Here the CDR3 DNA reads TGTGCCAGCAGCGTAGGGGGACAGGGAACGGGCAATGAGCAGTTCTTC.

The chain carries TRBV28 and TRBJ1-1; TRBD1 matches at 11 bases. Germline CDR1 reads MDHEN; CDR2 reads SYDVKM. Losses at the gene ends were 8 bases for V and 1 base for J; bases not matched to a gene: 6. This CDR3 comprises 15 residues. CDR3 in amino acids: CASGGQGARNTEAFF. CDR3 DNA sequence: TGTGCCAGCGGAGGACAGGGGGCAAGGAACACTGAAGCTTTCTTT.

The V call is TRBV9, the J call TRBJ2-7; D is possibly TRBD2 (6 bases). The germline CDR1 and CDR2 sequences are SGDLS and YYNGEE. The CDR3 has 15 amino acids. V was cut by 2 bases and J by 2 bases, with 14 bases left in between. CDR3 loop: CASSVGPSGPYEQYF. The DNA for the CDR3 is TGTGCCAGCAGCGTCGGACCAAGCGGGCCCTACGAGCAGTACTTC.

V and J are TRBV18 and TRBJ1-5, with D tentatively TRBD1 (6 bases). The length of the CDR3 is 15 residues. Deletions cut 3 bases from V and 5 bases from J, with 14 bases between. Germline loops: CDR1 KGHSH, CDR2 LQKENI. CDR3 coding DNA: TGTGCCAGCTCACCCCTACAGGGTACCGATCAGCCCCAGCATTTT. Its translation is CASSPLQGTDQPQHF. The whole variable domain, filled in from reference TRBV18 and TRBJ1-5, reads NAGVMQNPRHLVRRRGQEARLRCSPMKGHSHVYWYRQLPEEGLKFMVYLQKENIIDESGMPKERFSAEFPKEGPSILRIQQVVRGDSAAYFCASSPLQGTDQPQHFGDGTRLSIL.

The genes are TRBV12-2 and TRBJ2-2; the D segment call TRBD2 is taken from the table without a DNA check. TRBV12-2 is given as a pseudogene. CDR3 length: 18 amino acids. CDR3 sequence (DNA): TGTGCAAGTCGCTCCACCATCGGACTAGCGGGAGGCACCGGGGAGCTGTTTTTT. Encoded protein: CASRSTIGLAGGTGELFF.

The J gene is TRBJ1-3, the V gene TRBV28, with D possibly matching TRBD1 (6 bases). This CDR3 is built from 15 residues. With 3 bases removed from V and 0 bases from J, the gap between germline ends came to 9 bases. CDR1 MDHEN and CDR2 SYDVKM come from the germline V gene. The CDR3 region is CASSFRGPSGNTIYF. The CDR3 DNA is TGTGCCAGCAGTTTCAGGGGACCCTCTGGAAACACCATATATTTT.

This sequence joins TRBV2 and TRBJ1-6; D is ambiguous. This CDR3 has 15 amino acids. Germline V lookup: CDR1 SNHLY, CDR2 FYNNEI. Trimming shortened V by 6 bases and J by 7 bases, and 16 bases separated the two germline ends. This chain's CDR3 is CASRGRGRGNSPLHF. The CDR3, as DNA: TGTGCCAGCAGGGGGAGAGGGCGAGGAAATTCACCCCTCCACTTT.

The chain uses TRBV2 and TRBJ2-1; weak D call: TRBD2 (6 bases). This CDR3 is 14 amino acids long. V shed 7 bases and J shed 4 bases, with 14 bases lying between them. Germline loops: CDR1 SNHLY, CDR2 FYNNEI. The CDR3 nucleotides read TGTGCCAGCAACCCTAGCGATATATACAATGAGCAGTTCTTC. Translated: CASNPSDIYNEQFF.

The rearrangement joins TRBV3-1 (or the pseudogene TRBV3-2) to TRBJ1-1; 11 nucleotides agree with TRBD1. Germline CDR1 reads LGHDT; CDR2 reads YNNKEL (reference sequence). The CDR3 consists of 16 residues. Trimming removed 4 bases from V and 5 bases from J; junction bases left unmatched: 9. CDR3 amino acids: CASSPPDRGRITEAFF. In nucleotides, the CDR3 is TGTGCCAGCAGCCCCCCGGACAGGGGGCGAATAACTGAAGCTTTCTTT.

This chain's CDR3 is CASRWAASTDTQYF. The CDR3 nucleotides are TGTGCCAGCAGATGGGCAGCTAGCACAGATACGCAGTATTTT. This rearrangement joins TRBV28 to TRBJ2-3; D uncertain. Trimming removed 6 bases from V and 0 bases from J, with 10 bases in between. This CDR3 is 14 amino acids long. The germline V gene has CDR1 MDHEN and CDR2 SYDVKM. Full variable domain (outside the CDR3, taken from reference TRBV28 and TRBJ2-3): DVKVTQSSRYLVKRTGEKVFLECVQDMDHENMFWYRQDPGLGLRLIYFSYDVKMKEKGDIPEGYSVSREKKERFSLILESASTNQTSMYLCASRWAASTDTQYFGPGTRLTVL.

The chain recombines TRBV6-1 with TRBJ2-7; no clear D. Trimming took 3 bases from V and 3 from J, leaving 3 bases between them. The length of the CDR3 is 11 residues. Germline CDR1 MNHNS, CDR2 SASEGT. CDR3 coding DNA: TGTGCCAGCAGTGACCGCTACGAGCAGTACTTC. Protein sequence: CASSDRYEQYF.

The rearrangement links TRBV7-9 to TRBJ2-1; 7 nucleotides agree with TRBD2. Trimming removed 4 bases from V and 6 bases from J; junction bases left unmatched: 6. CDR3 length: 14 residues. Germline V CDR1 and CDR2: SEHNR, FQNEAQ (reference sequence). Here the CDR3 reads CASSWEGGLNEQFF. The DNA of the CDR3 is TGTGCCAGCAGCTGGGAGGGCGGGCTCAATGAGCAGTTCTTC. The full variable domain, in which reference TRBV7-9 and TRBJ2-1 provide the parts outside the CDR3, is DTGVSQNPRHKITKRGQNVTFRCDPISEHNRLYWYRQTLGQGPEFLTYFQNEAQLEKSRLLSDRFSAERPKGSFSTLEIQRTEQGDSAMYLCASSWEGGLNEQFFGPGTRLTVL.

This clone was detected a few times. The chain recombines TRBV5-5 with TRBJ2-7, with D perhaps matching TRBD1 (7 bases). This CDR3 comprises 17 residues. Per the germline V gene, CDR1 is SGHKS and CDR2 is YYEKEE (reference sequence). Trimming cost V 4 bases and J 0 bases, with 20 bases left between them. CDR3 nucleotide sequence: TGTGCCAGCAGCCTTGGACCCCAGGGGGGTAGCTCCTACGAGCAGTACTTC. Protein sequence: CASSLGPQGGSSYEQYF.

This chain links TRBV10-3 with TRBJ2-7; 11 bases align to TRBD2. Germline CDR1 and CDR2: ENHRY and SYGVKD. The CDR3 runs to 14 residues. V gave up 6 bases and J gave up 5 bases; unmatched junction bases: 6. CDR3: CAISEPGLADEQYF. CDR3 nucleotides: TGTGCCATCAGCGAGCCGGGACTAGCGGACGAGCAGTACTTC.

Of note for this clone: Additional DNA sequences in this sample encode the identical CDR3. The chain is built from TRBV7-2 and TRBJ1-6; a possible D gene is TRBD1 (5 bases). There are 15 residues in the CDR3. The V and J ends lost 1 base and 7 bases respectively, with 11 bases between them. CDR1 and CDR2 from the germline V gene are SGHTA and FQGNSA. The CDR3 here is CASSLGQGTNSPLHF. For the CDR3, the DNA is TGTGCCAGCAGCTTAGGGCAGGGTACAAATTCACCCCTCCACTTT.

This clone is a singleton in its sample. The gene calls are TRBV2 and TRBJ2-5; D might be TRBD1 (6 bases). V was cut by 5 bases and J by 2 bases, with 18 bases left in between. CDR1 and CDR2 from the germline V gene are SNHLY and FYNNEI. CDR3 length: 16 amino acids. In DNA form, the CDR3 reads TGTGCCAGCAGTCCTGGGCCGCAGGGGCGTCAAGAGACCCAGTACTTC. It translates to CASSPGPQGRQETQYF.

The gene calls are TRBV5-4 and TRBJ2-3, with 9 bases aligning to TRBD1. Looked up from germline, CDR1 is SGHNT and CDR2 is YYREEE (reference sequence). V trimming: 1 base; J trimming: 2 bases; junction bases outside the gene matches: 2. CDR3 size: 15 residues. The CDR3 spells CASSLWTGDTDTQYF. CDR3 sequence (DNA): TGTGCCAGCAGCTTGTGGACAGGGGACACAGATACGCAGTATTTT. The full variable domain, its missing parts supplied by reference TRBV5-4 and TRBJ2-3, is ETGVTQSPTHLIKTRGQQVTLRCSSQSGHNTVSWYQQALGQGPQFIFQYYREEENGRGNFPPRFSGLQFPNYSSELNVNALELDDSALYLCASSLWTGDTDTQYFGPGTRLTVL.

V and J are TRBV28 and TRBJ1-2; possible D gene TRBD1, 6 bases. Trimming cost V 8 bases and J 7 bases, with 20 bases left between them. The V gene's germline CDR1 is MDHEN and CDR2 SYDVKM. The CDR3 extends over 14 amino acids. CDR3 coding DNA: TGTGCCAGCTTTTTGGGTGGCAGGGGTACTGGCTACACCTTC. Translated: CASFLGGRGTGYTF.

In DNA, the CDR3 is TGCGCCAGCAGCTACTCCGGGACAGGGCACAATGAGCAGTTCTTC. Protein sequence: CASSYSGTGHNEQFF. The rearrangement uses TRBV5-1 and TRBJ2-1; 9 bases align to TRBD1. The germline V gene encodes CDR1 SGHRS and CDR2 YFSETQ. This CDR3 is built from 15 residues. With V trimmed by 3 bases and J by 5 bases, 6 bases remained unmatched.

This clone appeared a few times. The gene calls are TRBV28 and TRBJ2-7; a possible D gene is TRBD1 (6 bases). The CDR3 is made up of 12 amino acids. Trimming cost V 3 bases and J 3 bases, with 6 bases left between them. Per germline, CDR1 MDHEN and CDR2 SYDVKM. The CDR3 here is CASSLDSYEQYF. The DNA of the CDR3 is TGTGCCAGCAGTTTGGACAGCTACGAGCAGTACTTC.

This chain connects TRBV6-5 to TRBJ1-2; 10 nucleotides match TRBD1. V shed 2 bases and J 1 base; nucleotides not matched to a gene: 1. CDR3 length: 15 amino acids. Germline-derived CDR1 and CDR2 are MNHEY and SVGAGI. This CDR3 reads CASSYDRGLNYGYTF. CDR3 bases: TGTGCCAGCAGTTACGACAGGGGGCTTAACTATGGCTACACCTTC.

The chain recombines TRBV6-5 with TRBJ1-6, with D uncertain. This CDR3 contains 14 residues. The V end was cut by 2 bases, the J end by 6 bases, with 8 bases between. Germline V gene lookup returns CDR1 MNHEY and CDR2 SVGAGI. CDR3 in DNA: TGTGCCAGCAGTTACGTAGTCGCTAATTCACCCCTCCACTTT. Translated, it gives CASSYVVANSPLHF.

This clone was observed a handful of times. This sequence joins TRBV5-4 and TRBJ2-1; TRBD2 agrees at 7 bases. The CDR3 is 15 amino acids. Trimming cost V 3 bases and J 0 bases; bases outside gene matches: 3. Germline lookup yields CDR1 SGHNT and CDR2 YYREEE (reference sequence). CDR3 loop: CASSSTSASYNEQFF. The CDR3 region has the DNA TGTGCCAGCAGCTCAACTAGCGCCTCCTACAATGAGCAGTTCTTC.

The V gene is TRBV19, the J gene TRBJ1-1; 11 bases match TRBD1. CDR3 length equals 16 residues. Germline lookup yields CDR1 LNHDA and CDR2 SQIVND (reference sequence). J lost 0 bases, V lost 7 bases, and 7 bases had no gene match. The CDR3 DNA follows: TGTGCCAGTAACACCGGGACAGGGGGTCTGAACACTGAAGCTTTCTTT. It yields the protein CASNTGTGGLNTEAFF.

The J gene is TRBJ2-1, the V gene TRBV28, with 9 bases matching TRBD2. The CDR3 runs 21 residues. In germline, CDR1 is MDHEN, CDR2 SYDVKM. Trimming took 4 bases from V and 0 from J; bases not matched to a gene: 19. The CDR3 bases are TGTGCCAGCAGTTCGATACTAGCGGGCGTCCTCCTCCTCAACTCCTACAATGAGCAGTTCTTC. Amino acid sequence: CASSSILAGVLLLNSYNEQFF.

The chain employs TRBV28 and TRBJ2-7; the D gene is possibly TRBD2 (7 bases). V gave up 10 bases and J gave up 3 bases, with 19 bases separating them. The CDR3 covers 14 residues. Per germline, CDR1 MDHEN and CDR2 SYDVKM. CDR3 sequence reads: CATGLTGGSYEQYF. CDR3 nucleotides: TGTGCCACCGGTCTGACGGGGGGCAGCTACGAGCAGTACTTC. The full variable domain, its missing parts supplied by reference TRBV28 and TRBJ2-7, is DVKVTQSSRYLVKRTGEKVFLECVQDMDHENMFWYRQDPGLGLRLIYFSYDVKMKEKGDIPEGYSVSREKKERFSLILESASTNQTSMYLCATGLTGGSYEQYFGPGTRLTVT.

The chain links TRBV19 to TRBJ1-5, with a possible D match to TRBD1 (5 bases). The CDR3 is 11 amino acids. With 8 bases removed from V and 7 bases from J, the gap between germline ends came to 9 bases. Germline values: CDR1 LNHDA, CDR2 SQIVND (reference sequence). The CDR3 DNA is TGTGCCAGTGGGGGGTACCAGCCCCAGCATTTT. Amino acids: CASGGYQPQHF.

A single count supports this clone. The rearrangement uses TRBV6-2 or TRBV6-3 and TRBJ2-3, with D hard to call. V gave up 5 bases and J gave up 2 bases, with 11 bases separating them. CDR1 and CDR2 from the germline V gene are MNHEY and SVGEGT. The CDR3 contains 14 residues. Written as DNA, the CDR3 is TGTGCCAGCAGTGGTCCAGTACACACAGATACGCAGTATTTT. Amino acid sequence: CASSGPVHTDTQYF.

The V gene is TRBV5-1, the J gene TRBJ2-1, with 8 nucleotides matching TRBD2. V trimming: 5 bases; J trimming: 5 bases; junction bases outside the gene matches: 6. The germline CDR1 and CDR2 sequences are SGHRS and YFSETQ. The length of the CDR3 is 14 residues. The CDR3 loop is CASSQIAGNNEQFF. The DNA for the CDR3 is TGCGCCAGCAGTCAAATAGCGGGAAACAATGAGCAGTTCTTC.